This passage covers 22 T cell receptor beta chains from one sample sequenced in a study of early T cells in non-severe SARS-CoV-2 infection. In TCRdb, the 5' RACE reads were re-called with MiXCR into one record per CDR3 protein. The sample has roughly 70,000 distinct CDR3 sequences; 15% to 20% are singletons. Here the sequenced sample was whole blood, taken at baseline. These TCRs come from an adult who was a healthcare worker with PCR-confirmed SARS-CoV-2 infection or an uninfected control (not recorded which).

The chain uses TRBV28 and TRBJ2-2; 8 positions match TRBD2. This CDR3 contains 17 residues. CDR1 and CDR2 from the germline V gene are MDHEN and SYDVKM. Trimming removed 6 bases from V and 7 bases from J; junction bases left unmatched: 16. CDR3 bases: TGTGCCAGCAGCTTTCTTTACCTCGGGAGGGCCTTCGGGGAGCTGTTTTTT. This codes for CASSFLYLGRAFGELFF.

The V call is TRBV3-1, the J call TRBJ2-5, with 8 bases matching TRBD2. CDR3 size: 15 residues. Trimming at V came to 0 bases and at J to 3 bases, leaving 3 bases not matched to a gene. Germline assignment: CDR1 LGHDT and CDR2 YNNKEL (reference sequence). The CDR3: CASSQDTGGEETQYF. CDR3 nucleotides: TGTGCCAGCAGCCAAGATACCGGGGGGGAAGAGACCCAGTACTTC.

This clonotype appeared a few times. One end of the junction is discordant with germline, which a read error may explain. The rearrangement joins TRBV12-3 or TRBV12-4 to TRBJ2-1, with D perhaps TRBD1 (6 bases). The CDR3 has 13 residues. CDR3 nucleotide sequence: TGTGCCAGCAGTAAGGAACGGACAGCTGGGCCCCGCTTC. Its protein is CASSKERTAGPRF.

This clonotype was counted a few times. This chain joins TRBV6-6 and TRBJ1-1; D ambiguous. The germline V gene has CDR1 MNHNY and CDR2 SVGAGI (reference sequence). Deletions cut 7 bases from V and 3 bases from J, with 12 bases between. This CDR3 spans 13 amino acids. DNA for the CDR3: TGTGCCAGCAAACACCGCGGCGACACTGAAGCTTTCTTT. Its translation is CASKHRGDTEAFF.

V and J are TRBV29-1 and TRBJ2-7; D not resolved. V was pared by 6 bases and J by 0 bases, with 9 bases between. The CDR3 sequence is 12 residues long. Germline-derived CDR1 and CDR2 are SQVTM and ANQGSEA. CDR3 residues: CSVGFVSYEQYF. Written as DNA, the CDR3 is TGCAGCGTAGGATTCGTCTCCTACGAGCAGTACTTC.

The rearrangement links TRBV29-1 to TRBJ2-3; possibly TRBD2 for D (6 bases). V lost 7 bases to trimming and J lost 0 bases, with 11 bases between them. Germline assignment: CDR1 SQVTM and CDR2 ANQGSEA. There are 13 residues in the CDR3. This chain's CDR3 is CSAGGDSTDTQYF. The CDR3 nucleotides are TGCAGCGCAGGAGGGGACAGCACAGATACGCAGTATTTT.

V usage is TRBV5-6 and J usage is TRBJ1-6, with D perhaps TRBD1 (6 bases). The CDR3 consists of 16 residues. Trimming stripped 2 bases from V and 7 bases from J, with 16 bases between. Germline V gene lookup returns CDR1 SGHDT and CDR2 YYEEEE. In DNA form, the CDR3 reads TGTGCCAGCAGCTTCAGGGGTCCGGGGGACAATTCACCCCTCCACTTT. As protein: CASSFRGPGDNSPLHF.

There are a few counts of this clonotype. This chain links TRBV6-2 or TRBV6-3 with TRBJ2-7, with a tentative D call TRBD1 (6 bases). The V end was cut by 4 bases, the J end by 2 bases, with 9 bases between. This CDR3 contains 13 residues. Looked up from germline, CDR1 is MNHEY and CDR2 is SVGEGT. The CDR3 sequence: CASSSTGPYEQYF. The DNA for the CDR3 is TGTGCCAGCAGTTCGACAGGTCCCTACGAGCAGTACTTC.

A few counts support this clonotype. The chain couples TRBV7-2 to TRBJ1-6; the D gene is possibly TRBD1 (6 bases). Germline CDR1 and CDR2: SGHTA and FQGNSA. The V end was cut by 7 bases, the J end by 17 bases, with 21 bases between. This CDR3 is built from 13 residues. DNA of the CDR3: TGTGCCAGCACCTCTGGACAGCCTCAGGCGGTCCACTTT. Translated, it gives CASTSGQPQAVHF.

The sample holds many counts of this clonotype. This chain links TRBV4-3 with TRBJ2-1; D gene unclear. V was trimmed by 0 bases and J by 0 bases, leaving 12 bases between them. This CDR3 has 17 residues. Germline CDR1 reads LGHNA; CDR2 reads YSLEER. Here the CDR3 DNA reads TGCGCCAGCAGCCAAGAGGGCAGGCCGAGCTCCTACAATGAGCAGTTCTTC. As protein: CASSQEGRPSSYNEQFF.

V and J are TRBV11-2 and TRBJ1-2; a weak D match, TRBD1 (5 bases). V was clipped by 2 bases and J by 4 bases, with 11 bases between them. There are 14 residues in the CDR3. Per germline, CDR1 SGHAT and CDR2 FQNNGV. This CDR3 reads CASSLNSQVYGYTF. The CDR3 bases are TGTGCCAGCAGCTTAAATTCACAGGTCTATGGCTACACCTTC.

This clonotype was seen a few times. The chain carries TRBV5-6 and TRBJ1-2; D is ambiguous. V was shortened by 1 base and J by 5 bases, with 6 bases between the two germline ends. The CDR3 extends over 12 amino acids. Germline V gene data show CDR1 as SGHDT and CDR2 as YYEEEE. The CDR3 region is CASSLPSYGYTF. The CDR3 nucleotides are TGTGCCAGCAGCTTGCCAAGTTATGGCTACACCTTC.

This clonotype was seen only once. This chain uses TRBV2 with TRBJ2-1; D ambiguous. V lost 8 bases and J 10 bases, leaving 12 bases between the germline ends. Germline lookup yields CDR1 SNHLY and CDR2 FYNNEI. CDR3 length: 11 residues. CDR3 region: CASGRVNEQFF. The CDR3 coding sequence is TGTGCCAGCGGAAGGGTCAACGAGCAGTTCTTC.

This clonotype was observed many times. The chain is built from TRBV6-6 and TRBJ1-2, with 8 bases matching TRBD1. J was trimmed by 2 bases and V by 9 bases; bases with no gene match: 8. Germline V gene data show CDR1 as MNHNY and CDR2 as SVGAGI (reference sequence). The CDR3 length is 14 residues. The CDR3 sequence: CARMQGAVNYGYTF. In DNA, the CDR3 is TGTGCCAGGATGCAGGGGGCTGTAAACTATGGCTACACCTTC.

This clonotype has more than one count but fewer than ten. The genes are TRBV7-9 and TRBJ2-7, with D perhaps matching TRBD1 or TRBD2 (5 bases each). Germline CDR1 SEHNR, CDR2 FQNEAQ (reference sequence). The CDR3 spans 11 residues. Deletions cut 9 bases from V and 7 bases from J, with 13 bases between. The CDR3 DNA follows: TGTGCCAGTACCGGGGCGCGTGAGCAGTACTTC. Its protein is CASTGAREQYF.

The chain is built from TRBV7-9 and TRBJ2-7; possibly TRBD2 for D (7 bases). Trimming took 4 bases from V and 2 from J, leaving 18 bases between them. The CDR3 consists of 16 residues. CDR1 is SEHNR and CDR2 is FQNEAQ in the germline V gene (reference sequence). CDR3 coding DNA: TGTGCCAGCAGCTATGGCGGGGGCACGACCGCCTACGAGCAGTACTTC. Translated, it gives CASSYGGGTTAYEQYF. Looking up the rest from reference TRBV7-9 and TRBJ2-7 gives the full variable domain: DTGVSQNPRHKITKRGQNVTFRCDPISEHNRLYWYRQTLGQGPEFLTYFQNEAQLEKSRLLSDRFSAERPKGSFSTLEIQRTEQGDSAMYLCASSYGGGTTAYEQYFGPGTRLTVT.

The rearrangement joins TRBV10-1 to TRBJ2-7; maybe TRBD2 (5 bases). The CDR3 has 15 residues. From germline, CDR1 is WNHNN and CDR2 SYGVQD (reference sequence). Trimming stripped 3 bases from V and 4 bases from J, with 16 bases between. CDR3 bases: TGCGCCAGCAGTGATACAGCAGGCGGGTCTTACGAGCAGTACTTC. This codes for CASSDTAGGSYEQYF.

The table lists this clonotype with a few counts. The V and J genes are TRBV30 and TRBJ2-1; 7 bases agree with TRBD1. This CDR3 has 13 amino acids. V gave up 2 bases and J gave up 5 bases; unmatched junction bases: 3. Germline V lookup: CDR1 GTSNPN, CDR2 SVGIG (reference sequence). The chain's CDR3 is CAWSWTGDNEQFF. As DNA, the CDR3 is TGTGCCTGGAGTTGGACAGGAGACAATGAGCAGTTCTTC. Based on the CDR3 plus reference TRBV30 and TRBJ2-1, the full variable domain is SQTIHQWPATLVQPVGSPLSLECTVEGTSNPNLYWYRQAAGRGLQLLFYSVGIGQISSEVPQNLSASRPQDRQFILSSKKLLLSDSGFYLCAWSWTGDNEQFFGPGTRLTVL.

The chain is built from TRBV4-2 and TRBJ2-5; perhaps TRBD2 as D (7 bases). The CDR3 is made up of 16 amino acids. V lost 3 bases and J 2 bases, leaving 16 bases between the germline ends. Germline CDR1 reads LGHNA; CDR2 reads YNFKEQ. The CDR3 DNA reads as TGTGCCAGCAGCCACGGACAGCGGGGAGTACAAGAGACCCAGTACTTC. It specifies CASSHGQRGVQETQYF.

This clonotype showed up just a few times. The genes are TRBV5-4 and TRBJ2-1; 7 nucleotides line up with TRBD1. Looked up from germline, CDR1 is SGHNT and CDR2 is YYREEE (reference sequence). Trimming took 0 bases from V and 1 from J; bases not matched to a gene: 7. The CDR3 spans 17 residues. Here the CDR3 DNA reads TGTGCCAGCAGCTTGGCTCGGACAGGCCCTTCCTACAATGAGCAGTTCTTC. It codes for CASSLARTGPSYNEQFF.

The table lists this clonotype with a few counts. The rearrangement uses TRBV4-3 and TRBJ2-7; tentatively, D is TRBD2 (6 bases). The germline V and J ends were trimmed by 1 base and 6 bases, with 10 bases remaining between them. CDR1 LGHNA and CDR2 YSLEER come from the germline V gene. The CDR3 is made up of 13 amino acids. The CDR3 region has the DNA TGCGCCAGCAGCCAAGTGGAGGGGCGCGAGCAGTACTTC. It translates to CASSQVEGREQYF.

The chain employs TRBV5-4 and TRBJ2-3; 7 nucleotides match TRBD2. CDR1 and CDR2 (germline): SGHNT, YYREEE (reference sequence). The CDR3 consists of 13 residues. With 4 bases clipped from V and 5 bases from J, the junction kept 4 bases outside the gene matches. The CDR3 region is CASSRGEKDTQYF. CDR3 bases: TGTGCCAGCAGCCGGGGGGAAAAAGATACGCAGTATTTT.